This TCR beta chain appears in the sequencing data of a study of post-analysis software for immune sequencing data. Overall study results and limits: There was significantly lower normalized Chao1 diversity in multiple sclerosis patients than in controls.

The CDR3 spans 16 residues. The V and J ends lost 5 bases and 4 bases, in that order; junction bases with no gene match: 12. In germline, CDR1 is SGHAT, CDR2 FQDESV (reference sequence). The TCR beta cDNA libraries carried unique molecular identifiers. TCRdb analysed the PCR reads with MiXCR anew, one entry per CDR3 protein. The sample includes some 160,000 distinct CDR3 sequences, 36% of them seen just once. Comments on this clonotype: What it binds is not known.

The chain is built from TRBV11-1 and TRBJ2-3; 7 bases match TRBD2. The sample here was blood, taken after autologous hematopoietic stem cell transplantation. This clonotype was obtained from a girl aged 10 to 17 with multiple sclerosis. CDR3: CASSRRGGGSADTQYF. The CDR3 DNA is TGTGCCAGCAGCAGACGGGGCGGCGGGAGTGCAGATACGCAGTATTTT. Complete variable domain (other parts from reference TRBV11-1 and TRBJ2-3): EAEVAQSPRYKITEKSQAVAFWCDPISGHATLYWYRQILGQGPELLVQFQDESVVDDSQLPKDRFSAERLKGVDSTLKIQPAELGDSAMYLCASSRRGGGSADTQYFGPGTRLTVL.